The 9 T cell receptor beta chains below come from one sample, sequenced in a study of cytomegalovirus exposure and HLA in healthy donors. PCR involved 60 Vbeta and 13 Jbeta primers. Measured with immunoSEQ multiplex PCR; TCRdb has only the in-frame clones, and not every one. The sample holds some 100,000 clones, about 70% seen once. The sequenced material came from PBMCs. All receptors come from a woman aged 65 to 85 in good health and CMV-seropositive.

This chain joins TRBV19 and TRBJ2-3; unclear D gene. CDR3 length: 15 residues. Germline values: CDR1 LNHDA, CDR2 SQIVND (reference sequence). V was pared by 3 bases and J by 0 bases, with 10 bases between. This chain's CDR3 is CASSISLPSTDTQYF. The CDR3 coding sequence is TGTGCCAGTAGTATCTCACTACCGAGCACAGATACGCAGTATTTT.

In its sample, this clone was seen once. The chain has TRBV7-8 and TRBJ2-7, with TRBD1 matching 7 bases. The germline CDR1 and CDR2 sequences are SGHVS and FQNEAQ. The CDR3 has 15 amino acids. V lost 0 bases, J lost 6 bases, and 8 bases stayed unmatched. The CDR3 protein is CASSLARTGTTEQYF. DNA of the CDR3: TGTGCCAGCAGCTTAGCGAGGACAGGCACCACCGAGCAGTACTTC.

This chain uses TRBV5-1 with TRBJ2-1, with 14 bases aligning to TRBD2. V gave up 5 bases and J gave up 7 bases; unmatched junction bases: 5. Germline CDR1 reads SGHRS; CDR2 reads YFSETQ. This CDR3 comprises 15 residues. The CDR3 is CASRGTSGSKNEQFF. The DNA of the CDR3 is TGCGCCAGCAGGGGGACTAGCGGGAGTAAAAATGAGCAGTTCTTC.

This rearrangement joins TRBV15 to TRBJ1-5; D might be TRBD1 (5 bases). The CDR3 length is 15 residues. Trimming cost V 5 bases and J 0 bases, with 11 bases left between them. The germline V gene has CDR1 LNHNV and CDR2 YYDKDF (reference sequence). The CDR3 spells CATSGKQDSNQPQHF. The CDR3 region has the DNA TGTGCCACCAGCGGTAAACAGGATAGCAATCAGCCCCAGCATTTT. Looking up the rest from reference TRBV15 and TRBJ1-5 gives the full variable domain: DAMVIQNPRYQVTQFGKPVTLSCSQTLNHNVMYWYQQKSSQAPKLLFHYYDKDFNNEADTPDNFQSRRPNTSFCFLDIRSPGLGDTAMYLCATSGKQDSNQPQHFGDGTRLSIL.

V is TRBV18 and J is TRBJ2-5; D is undetermined. Between the trimmed V and J ends, which lost 3 bases and 5 bases, there was a span of 13 bases. Germline loops: CDR1 KGHSH, CDR2 LQKENI. The CDR3 runs 14 residues. The CDR3 reads CASSPPLSAETQYF. DNA of the CDR3: TGTGCCAGCTCACCCCCTCTGTCTGCGGAGACCCAGTACTTC.

V usage is TRBV5-1 and J usage is TRBJ2-1; TRBD2 matches 14 bases. Germline CDR1 and CDR2: SGHRS and YFSETQ. This CDR3 contains 17 residues. V was clipped by 4 bases and J by 4 bases; unmatched bases: 7. The CDR3 loop reads CASSPGTSGGGYNEQFF. For the CDR3, the DNA is TGCGCCAGCAGCCCGGGGACTAGCGGGGGCGGGTACAATGAGCAGTTCTTC.

The chain is built from TRBV7-3 and TRBJ2-2; D is unresolved. Germline V gene data show CDR1 as SGHTA and CDR2 as FQGTGA. The CDR3 totals 12 residues. Trimming took 5 bases from V and 8 from J, leaving 9 bases between them. The CDR3 loop reads CASSPGTGELFF. The CDR3 DNA reads as TGTGCCAGCAGCCCCGGTACGGGGGAGCTGTTTTTT.

The chain carries TRBV5-1 and TRBJ2-1, with TRBD2 matching 7 bases. Trimming took 5 bases from V and 2 from J; bases not matched to a gene: 7. CDR1 is SGHRS, CDR2 YFSETQ, per germline. The CDR3 length is 15 residues. The CDR3 protein is CASRYAGTTYNEQFF. The CDR3 DNA reads as TGCGCCAGCAGGTACGCCGGGACTACCTACAATGAGCAGTTCTTC.

V gene TRBV9 combines with J gene TRBJ2-1; 7 nucleotides align to TRBD2. Germline values: CDR1 SGDLS, CDR2 YYNGEE. The V gene end was trimmed by 0 bases and the J gene end by 4 bases; junction bases not matched to a gene: 13. The length of the CDR3 is 18 residues. The CDR3 coding sequence is TGTGCCAGCAGCGTAGCGCTACTATCCGGCGGGGGTTACAATGAGCAGTTCTTC. This sequence encodes CASSVALLSGGGYNEQFF. The full variable domain, completed using reference TRBV9 and TRBJ2-1, is DSGVTQTPKHLITATGQRVTLRCSPRSGDLSVYWYQQSLDQGLQFLIQYYNGEERAKGNILERFSAQQFPDLHSELNLSSLELGDSALYFCASSVALLSGGGYNEQFFGPGTRLTVL.